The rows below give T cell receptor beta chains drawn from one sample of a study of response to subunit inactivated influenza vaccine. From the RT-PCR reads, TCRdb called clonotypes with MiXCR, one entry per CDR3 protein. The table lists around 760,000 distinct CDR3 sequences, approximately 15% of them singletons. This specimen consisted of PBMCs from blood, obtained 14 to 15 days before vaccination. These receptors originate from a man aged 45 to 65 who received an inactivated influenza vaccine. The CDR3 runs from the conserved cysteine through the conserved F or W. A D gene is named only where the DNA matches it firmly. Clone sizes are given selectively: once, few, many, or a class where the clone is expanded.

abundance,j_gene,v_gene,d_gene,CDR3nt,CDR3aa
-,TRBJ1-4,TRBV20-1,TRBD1,TGCAGTGCTCCGAACCCTAGGGTGGACAGGAATAATGAAAAACTGTTTTTT,CSAPNPRVDRNNEKLFF
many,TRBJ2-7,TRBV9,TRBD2,TGTGCCAGCAGCGTATCGGGAGGCTCCTACGAGCAGTACTTC,CASSVSGGSYEQYF
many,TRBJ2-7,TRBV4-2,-,TGTGCCAGCAGCCAAGAGAGGACGGCGGCGAGCTACGAGCAGTACTTC,CASSQERTAASYEQYF
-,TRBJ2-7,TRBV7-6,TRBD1,TGTGCCAGCAGCTTATGGCAGGGACAGACTTACGAGCAGTACTTC,CASSLWQGQTYEQYF
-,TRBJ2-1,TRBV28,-,TGTGCCAGCACTACAAACAATGAGCAGTTCTTC,CASTTNNEQFF
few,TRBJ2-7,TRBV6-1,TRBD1,TGTGCCAGCAGACCTGGGACAGACTACGAGCAGTACTTC,CASRPGTDYEQYF
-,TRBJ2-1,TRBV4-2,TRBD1,TGTGCCAGCCAGACAGGGACGTCCAATGAGCAGTTCTTC,CASQTGTSNEQFF
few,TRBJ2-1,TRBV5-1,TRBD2,TGCGCCAGCAGCTCGCCCTTGGCGGGAGGGGCCTATGAGCAGTTCTTC,CASSSPLAGGAYEQFF
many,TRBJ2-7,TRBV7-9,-,TGTGCCAGCAGCTCGGGACGCTACTACGAGCAGTACTTC,CASSSGRYYEQYF
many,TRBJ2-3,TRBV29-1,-,TGCAGCGGCCAACAGGAAGGGAAAACAGATACGCAGTATTTT,CSGQQEGKTDTQYF
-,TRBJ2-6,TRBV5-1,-,TGCGCCAGCAGCTTGGTGGGACGGCGCTCTGGGGCCAACGTCCTGACTTTC,CASSLVGRRSGANVLTF
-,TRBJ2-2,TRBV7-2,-,TGTGCCAGCAGCGGCGATCGGACCGGGGAGCTGTTTTTT,CASSGDRTGELFF